What follows are 21 T cell receptor beta chains derived from one specimen sequenced in a study of OX40 agonist ivuxolimab in advanced cancers. Here immunoSEQ multiplex PCR was the method, and the copy in TCRdb shows in-frame clones only, minus some. The data show about 25,000 clones, just over 85% seen once. Sequenced here: CD4+ or CD8+ T cells sorted from blood, sampled in a trial of the OX40 agonist ivuxolimab. Receptors were obtained from an adult with an advanced solid tumor such as melanoma, head and neck, liver or kidney cancer.

V gene TRBV5-1 combines with J gene TRBJ2-7; 9 bases match TRBD1. CDR1 is SGHRS and CDR2 is YFSETQ in the germline V gene. This CDR3 is 13 amino acids long. V lost 2 bases, J lost 6 bases, and 3 bases stayed unmatched. The CDR3 DNA follows: TGCGCCAGCAGCTTCACAGGGGGCGGCGAGCAGTACTTC. Translating it yields CASSFTGGGEQYF.

V gene TRBV28 combines with J gene TRBJ1-6; the D is unclear. Between the trimmed V and J ends, which lost 2 bases and 1 base, there was a span of 6 bases. The CDR3 spans 15 residues. The germline V gene encodes CDR1 MDHEN and CDR2 SYDVKM. The CDR3 nucleotides read TGTGCCAGCAGTTTAATAGGGTCCTATAATTCACCCCTCCACTTT. Translated: CASSLIGSYNSPLHF.

The CDR3, as DNA: TGTGCCAGCAGCCCCCGGTTCGAGGGGATGAACACTGAAGCTTTCTTT. Translating it yields CASSPRFEGMNTEAFF. The chain joins TRBV7-2 to TRBJ1-1; D might be TRBD1 (5 bases). The germline CDR1 and CDR2 sequences are SGHTA and FQGNSA. The CDR3 sequence is 16 residues long. V lost 5 bases to trimming and J lost 0 bases, with 16 bases between them.

The V call is TRBV6-5, the J call TRBJ2-5; D perhaps matches TRBD2 (7 bases). The CDR3 spans 15 residues. CDR1 and CDR2 (germline): MNHEY, SVGAGI. Trimming cost V 1 base and J 1 base, with 10 bases left between them. Here the CDR3 DNA reads TGTGCCAGCAGTTACTGGGGGGGGCTCCAAGAGACCCAGTACTTC. Translation: CASSYWGGLQETQYF.

The rearrangement uses TRBV6-5 and TRBJ2-7; D is uncertain. V was cut by 2 bases and J by 7 bases, with 9 bases left in between. CDR1 and CDR2 from the germline V gene are MNHEY and SVGAGI. The CDR3 consists of 12 residues. The CDR3 region has the DNA TGTGCCAGCAGTTACGGACGGTCTGAGCAGTACTTC. It encodes CASSYGRSEQYF.

CDR3 in amino acids: CASSLRQGHYTDTQYF. DNA for the CDR3: TGTGCCAGCTCACTTAGACAGGGGCATTACACAGATACGCAGTATTTT. The chain couples TRBV18 to TRBJ2-3, with TRBD1 identical over 8 bases. The CDR3 has 16 amino acids. Per the germline V gene, CDR1 is KGHSH and CDR2 is LQKENI. Trimming cost V 4 bases and J 2 bases; bases outside gene matches: 8.

V and J are TRBV5-6 and TRBJ2-5; TRBD2 matches 8 bases. CDR3 size: 14 residues. With 3 bases clipped from V and 4 bases from J, the junction kept 5 bases outside the gene matches. The germline gives CDR1 SGHDT, CDR2 YYEEEE. CDR3 loop: CASSSGLGLETQYF. DNA for the CDR3: TGTGCCAGCAGCTCGGGACTAGGCTTAGAGACCCAGTACTTC.

The chain has TRBV10-3 and TRBJ2-3, with D possibly called TRBD1 or TRBD2 (6 bases each). Germline CDR1 is ENHRY and CDR2 is SYGVKD. CDR3 length equals 18 residues. The ends were cut back, 0 bases at V and 2 bases at J, with 18 bases in the middle. The DNA of the CDR3 is TGTGCCATCAGTGAGTCGACAAGGGGGGCCTCTGACACAGATACGCAGTATTTT. The encoded protein is CAISESTRGASDTDTQYF.

This clone is termed medium-sized. The chain uses TRBV7-9 and TRBJ1-1; D is possibly TRBD1 (5 bases). CDR3 size: 15 residues. V was pared by 1 base and J by 4 bases, with 13 bases between. The V gene's germline CDR1 is SEHNR and CDR2 FQNEAQ (reference sequence). CDR3 residues: CASSLGGRATTEAFF. CDR3 nucleotides: TGTGCCAGCAGCTTAGGTGGCAGGGCGACCACTGAAGCTTTCTTT.

The rearrangement links TRBV19 to TRBJ2-5, with 7 bases fitting TRBD2. V lost 3 bases, J lost 3 bases, and 10 bases stayed unmatched. The CDR3 has 16 amino acids. Per the germline V gene, CDR1 is LNHDA and CDR2 is SQIVND (reference sequence). The CDR3, as DNA: TGTGCCAGTAGTATTGGAGCGGGGATGCTCGAAGAGACCCAGTACTTC. Protein product: CASSIGAGMLEETQYF.

The chain uses TRBV6-5 and TRBJ2-7; the match to TRBD1 covers 7 bases. The trim removed 2 bases at V and 3 bases at J, leaving 4 bases unmatched. The CDR3 totals 14 residues. In germline, CDR1 is MNHEY, CDR2 SVGAGI. CDR3 region: CASSYGRGSYEQYF. In DNA form, the CDR3 reads TGTGCCAGCAGTTACGGCAGGGGGAGCTACGAGCAGTACTTC.

This chain connects TRBV19 to TRBJ2-7; D possibly corresponds to TRBD1 (6 bases). The germline gives CDR1 LNHDA, CDR2 SQIVND (reference sequence). The V end was cut by 0 bases, the J end by 3 bases, with 9 bases between. The CDR3 length is 14 residues. CDR3 bases: TGTGCCAGTAGTATAGAACAGGGTATCTACGAGCAGTACTTC. It translates to CASSIEQGIYEQYF.

Remarks on this clone: The junction departs from the called germline gene at one end, perhaps through a read error. J is TRBJ2-7 and V is TRBV13; TRBD1 or TRBD2 may be the D gene (6 bases each). CDR3 size: 14 residues. Per germline, CDR1 PRHDT and CDR2 FYEKMQ (reference sequence). The DNA of the CDR3 is TGTGCCAGCAGCATAGGACGAGGGGGGTACGAGCAGTACTTC. Its protein is CASSIGRGGYEQYF.

The chain combines TRBV5-6 with TRBJ1-1; D unresolved. V dropped 2 bases and J dropped 7 bases, with 6 bases sitting between them. CDR1 SGHDT and CDR2 YYEEEE come from the germline V gene. The CDR3 totals 11 residues. CDR3 coding DNA: TGTGCCAGCAGCTTCGGTGGTGAAGCTTTCTTT. Amino acid sequence: CASSFGGEAFF.

The chain recombines TRBV13 with TRBJ2-6, with 8 bases lining up with TRBD1. Losses at the gene ends were 5 bases for V and 2 bases for J; bases not matched to a gene: 2. CDR3 length: 15 amino acids. The germline CDR1 and CDR2 sequences are PRHDT and FYEKMQ (reference sequence). CDR3: CASSHRGTGANVLTF. The CDR3, as DNA: TGTGCCAGCAGCCACAGGGGGACTGGGGCCAACGTCCTGACTTTC.

The CDR3 nucleotides read TGTGCCAGCAGCCTCTGGGTCTCCAATGCCCCTAATGAGCAGTTCTTC. Protein sequence: CASSLWVSNAPNEQFF. V usage is TRBV5-4 and J usage is TRBJ2-1, with no clear D. The germline V gene encodes CDR1 SGHNT and CDR2 YYREEE (reference sequence). Trimming cost V 4 bases and J 7 bases, with 21 bases left between them. The CDR3 is made up of 16 amino acids.

The V call is TRBV4-1, the J call TRBJ2-2; D is unresolved. Germline assignment: CDR1 MGHRA and CDR2 YSYEKL. Trimming shortened V by 4 bases and J by 4 bases, and 4 bases separated the two germline ends. This CDR3 comprises 12 residues. DNA of the CDR3: TGCGCCAGCAGCCTGCCCACCGGGGAGCTGTTTTTT. Translated: CASSLPTGELFF.

This chain connects TRBV4-1 to TRBJ1-5; TRBD1 is a possible D gene (6 bases). Trimming took 6 bases from V and 1 from J, leaving 13 bases between them. CDR1 is MGHRA and CDR2 is YSYEKL in the germline V gene. The CDR3 totals 15 residues. The CDR3 is CASSSRGISNQPQHF. In DNA, the CDR3 is TGCGCCAGCAGTTCCAGGGGAATAAGCAATCAGCCCCAGCATTTT.

The chain combines TRBV11-2 with TRBJ2-3; TRBD1 might be the D (5 bases). V was trimmed by 3 bases and J by 2 bases, leaving 6 bases between them. The germline V gene encodes CDR1 SGHAT and CDR2 FQNNGV. The CDR3 is made up of 13 amino acids. The CDR3 DNA reads TGTGCCAGCAGCTTGACAGTCACAGATACGCAGTATTTT. Translated: CASSLTVTDTQYF.

This chain uses TRBV7-9 with TRBJ2-3, with D perhaps assigned TRBD1 or TRBD2 (5 bases each). The CDR3 is 12 amino acids. CDR1 is SEHNR, CDR2 FQNEAQ, per germline (reference sequence). Trimming took off 5 bases at V and 6 bases at J, with 9 bases between the two ends. CDR3 nucleotide sequence: TGTGCCAGCAGCCACGGGACCGATACGCAGTATTTT. Translated: CASSHGTDTQYF.

This clone was picked up one time. The V and J genes are TRBV19 and TRBJ2-1; 11 bases line up with TRBD2. CDR3 length: 15 amino acids. Germline values: CDR1 LNHDA, CDR2 SQIVND (reference sequence). The junction had 5 bases not matched to a gene; V was cut back by 6 bases and J by 4 bases. The CDR3 loop reads CASSEGLAAYNEQFF. CDR3 bases: TGTGCCAGTAGCGAGGGACTAGCGGCTTACAATGAGCAGTTCTTC. Complete variable domain (other parts from reference TRBV19 and TRBJ2-1): DGGITQSPKYLFRKEGQNVTLSCEQNLNHDAMYWYRQDPGQGLRLIYYSQIVNDFQKGDIAEGYSVSREKKESFPLTVTSAQKNPTAFYLCASSEGLAAYNEQFFGPGTRLTVL.